This paragraph covers one T cell receptor (beta chain) sequence. The entry originates in a study of blood T cell repertoires in COVID-19. Study background: Spain, Italy and the United States supplied samples that represented acute and convalescent COVID-19.

The CDR3 runs 16 residues. Germline loops: CDR1 SGHRS, CDR2 YFSETQ. Trimming pared 5 bases from V and 2 bases from J, leaving 18 bases between. Per the authors' pipeline: Nucleated cell counts were estimated from reference gene primer amplification. Some clones are missing from TCRdb's copy, which holds only in-frame ones; the method was immunoSEQ multiplex PCR. V and J calls and clone size are as listed in that table; D and trimming were resolved from the DNA. This table has 350,000 to 550,000 clones, about 85% appearing once. All enrollees were roughly 18 to 100 years old and from roughly 26 US areas.

This sequence was found in a woman between 18 and 30 years old with acute COVID-19. The sequencing sample was made of PBMCs or T cells enriched from blood (not recorded which). The chain uses TRBV5-1 and TRBJ2-3; weak D call: TRBD1 (6 bases). Here the CDR3 DNA reads TGCGCCAGCAGATGGGACACTGGATGGTTCACAGATACGCAGTATTTT. Translated, it gives CASRWDTGWFTDTQYF.